This passage covers 31 T cell receptor beta chains from one sample sequenced in a study of blood T cell repertoires in COVID-19. Using immunoSEQ multiplex PCR, the repertoire was profiled, and TCRdb retains in-frame clones only, with some absent. The data contain 250,000 or so clones, approximately 80% of them singletons. The sequenced sample consisted of PBMCs or T cells enriched from blood (not recorded which). These receptors were taken from a man between 60 and 75 years old who had recovered from COVID-19.

The rearrangement uses TRBV12-3 or TRBV12-4 and TRBJ1-3; D is unresolved. V lost 5 bases to trimming and J lost 4 bases, with 3 bases between them. The CDR3 loop spans 11 amino acids. The CDR3 bases are TGTGCCAGCAGTCAGGGAAACACCATATATTTT. Translating gives CASSQGNTIYF.

This clone was seen only a few times. The chain uses TRBV6-2 or TRBV6-3 and TRBJ2-3, with TRBD2 identical over 9 bases. V gave up 6 bases and J gave up 0 bases; unmatched junction bases: 13. The CDR3 consists of 18 residues. Germline V CDR1 and CDR2: MNHEY, SVGEGT. CDR3 sequence (DNA): TGTGCCAGCAGCCCCCAGTCAGCGGGGGGCTCTAGCACAGATACGCAGTATTTT. Translated, it gives CASSPQSAGGSSTDTQYF.

The chain has TRBV6-2 or TRBV6-3 and TRBJ1-6; TRBD1 matches at 9 bases. The CDR3 is 15 amino acids. Germline assignment: CDR1 MNHEY and CDR2 SVGEGT. J was trimmed by 10 bases and V by 4 bases; bases with no gene match: 8. The CDR3 DNA sequence: TGTGCCAGCAGTTCGGCGGGACAGGGTGGATCACCCCTCCACTTT. Protein product: CASSSAGQGGSPLHF.

The V and J genes are TRBV3-1 (or the pseudogene TRBV3-2) and TRBJ1-3; TRBD1 agrees at 7 bases. The CDR3 contains 15 residues. V lost 4 bases, J lost 0 bases, and 3 bases stayed unmatched. Looked up from germline, CDR1 is LGHDT and CDR2 is YNNKEL (reference sequence). The CDR3, as DNA: TGTGCCAGCAGCCCCACAGGGGACTCTGGAAACACCATATATTTT. Protein: CASSPTGDSGNTIYF.

The chain carries TRBV10-3 and TRBJ1-2, with 8 bases lining up with TRBD1. Germline loops: CDR1 ENHRY, CDR2 SYGVKD. V dropped 0 bases and J dropped 6; count of bases not matched to a gene: 3. There are 14 residues in the CDR3. Here the CDR3 DNA reads TGTGCCATCAGTGAGTCGAGACAGGGGCATGGCTACACCTTC. Translation gives CAISESRQGHGYTF.

This rearrangement joins TRBV5-1 to TRBJ1-4; TRBD1 matches at 10 bases. The CDR3 is 14 amino acids. Trimming removed 3 bases from V and 7 bases from J; junction bases left unmatched: 3. Germline V gene lookup returns CDR1 SGHRS and CDR2 YFSETQ. CDR3: CASSSGQGFEKLFF. The CDR3 coding sequence is TGCGCCAGCAGCTCGGGACAGGGGTTTGAAAAACTGTTTTTT.

The chain carries TRBV5-5 and TRBJ2-2; D not resolved. Germline V gene data show CDR1 as SGHKS and CDR2 as YYEKEE (reference sequence). V was pared by 2 bases and J by 4 bases, with 6 bases between. This CDR3 has 13 residues. CDR3 amino acids: CASSFQSTGELFF. For the CDR3, the DNA is TGTGCCAGCAGCTTCCAGTCCACCGGGGAGCTGTTTTTT. The full variable domain, in which reference TRBV5-5 and TRBJ2-2 provide the parts outside the CDR3, is DAGVTQSPTHLIKTRGQQVTLRCSPISGHKSVSWYQQVLGQGPQFIFQYYEKEERGRGNFPDRFSARQFPNYSSELNVNALLLGDSALYLCASSFQSTGELFFGEGSRLTVL.

The V call is TRBV24-1, the J call TRBJ2-7; D is perhaps TRBD1 (6 bases). Germline V gene sequence: CDR1 KGHDR, CDR2 SFDVKD. The CDR3 has 13 amino acids. V lost 4 bases and J lost 5, with 11 bases in between. The DNA for the CDR3 is TGTGCCACCAGTGACAAGGACAGAAACGAGCAGTACTTC. Its protein is CATSDKDRNEQYF.

The chain is built from TRBV12-3 or TRBV12-4 and TRBJ1-1; perhaps TRBD1 as D (6 bases). V shed 6 bases and J shed 11 bases, with 13 bases lying between them. The CDR3 is 11 amino acids. The CDR3 region has the DNA TGTGCCAGCAGCCCAGGGAGGGGGGCTTTCTTT. Translation: CASSPGRGAFF.

The CDR3 bases are TGTGCCATCAGTGAGTCCTGGGGGCCAAACGAGCAGTACTTC. Encoded protein: CAISESWGPNEQYF. The chain joins TRBV10-3 to TRBJ2-7, with a weak D call TRBD1 (6 bases). The V gene's germline CDR1 is ENHRY and CDR2 SYGVKD. This CDR3 is 14 amino acids long. The V and J ends lost 0 bases and 5 bases respectively, with 11 bases between them.

The V call is TRBV12-3 or TRBV12-4, the J call TRBJ1-2; possibly TRBD1 for D (6 bases). V lost 6 bases to trimming and J lost 7 bases, with 12 bases between them. The CDR3 is 12 amino acids. The CDR3 DNA sequence: TGTGCCAGCAGCAGGGGTTGGTTTGGCTACACCTTC. It codes for CASSRGWFGYTF.

This chain uses TRBV11-2 with TRBJ2-7; 9 bases are shared with TRBD1. The CDR3 consists of 14 residues. V lost 5 bases, J lost 6 bases, and 8 bases stayed unmatched. The germline V gene has CDR1 SGHAT and CDR2 FQNNGV. The CDR3 reads CASSQRGQGGEQYF. The DNA of the CDR3 is TGTGCCAGCAGCCAACGGGGACAGGGTGGCGAGCAGTACTTC.

The gene calls are TRBV19 and TRBJ2-6; D remains unclear. Germline loops: CDR1 LNHDA, CDR2 SQIVND (reference sequence). There are 17 residues in the CDR3. Trimming took 5 bases from V and 0 from J, leaving 14 bases between them. As DNA, the CDR3 is TGTGCCAGTAGTTCGAGACTTCACACCTCTGGGGCCAACGTCCTGACTTTC. It codes for CASSSRLHTSGANVLTF.

The chain employs TRBV7-9 and TRBJ2-7; TRBD2 might be the D (7 bases). Germline lookup yields CDR1 SEHNR and CDR2 FQNEAQ (reference sequence). V lost 4 bases and J lost 6, with 13 bases in between. The CDR3 totals 13 residues. CDR3 sequence (DNA): TGTGCCAGCAGCTGGGGGGGCGCCGGCGAGCAGTACTTC. Protein sequence: CASSWGGAGEQYF.

This rearrangement joins TRBV3-1 (or the pseudogene TRBV3-2) to TRBJ1-6, with 7 nucleotides matching TRBD1. The CDR3 is 15 amino acids. The germline V gene encodes CDR1 LGHDT and CDR2 YNNKEL (reference sequence). Losses at the gene ends were 2 bases for V and 9 bases for J; bases not matched to a gene: 7. DNA of the CDR3: TGTGCCAGCAGCCAAATTGTAGGGGGCAGTTCACCCCTCCACTTT. As protein: CASSQIVGGSSPLHF.

This clone appeared once. The chain uses TRBV7-9 and TRBJ1-2; 8 nucleotides match TRBD1. CDR3 length equals 13 residues. Germline CDR1 is SEHNR and CDR2 is FQNEAQ (reference sequence). Trimming cost V 5 bases and J 3 bases; bases outside gene matches: 2. CDR3 sequence (DNA): TGTGCCAGCAGCCGACAGGGGTACTATGGCTACACCTTC. Translating it yields CASSRQGYYGYTF.

The rearrangement uses TRBV5-1 and TRBJ2-5; D is possibly TRBD2 (5 bases). CDR3 length: 14 residues. Trimming stripped 2 bases from V and 5 bases from J, with 13 bases between. Germline CDR1 SGHRS, CDR2 YFSETQ. The CDR3: CASSFASFEETQYF. The DNA of the CDR3 is TGCGCCAGCAGCTTCGCTAGCTTTGAGGAGACCCAGTACTTC.

The chain has TRBV18 and TRBJ2-7, with TRBD1 matching 8 bases. Germline V lookup: CDR1 KGHSH, CDR2 LQKENI. The junction had 2 bases not matched to a gene; V was cut back by 4 bases and J by 0 bases. The CDR3 has 14 amino acids. The CDR3 loop is CASSLGTGSYEQYF. The CDR3, as DNA: TGTGCCAGCTCACTCGGGACAGGCTCCTACGAGCAGTACTTC.

This clone was detected only a few times. The rearrangement links TRBV19 to TRBJ1-3, with D hard to call. CDR3 length equals 15 residues. V shed 6 bases and J shed 0 bases, with 12 bases lying between them. CDR1 LNHDA and CDR2 SQIVND come from the germline V gene (reference sequence). The CDR3 is CASSIQLPSGNTIYF. The CDR3 DNA follows: TGTGCCAGTAGCATCCAACTGCCCTCTGGAAACACCATATATTTT.

The CDR3 sequence: CASSVAGQGPYEQYF. The DNA of the CDR3 is TGTGCCAGCAGCGTAGCTGGACAGGGACCCTACGAGCAGTACTTC. V usage is TRBV9 and J usage is TRBJ2-7, with 8 positions matching TRBD1. Trimming at V came to 0 bases and at J to 2 bases, leaving 4 bases not matched to a gene. The germline CDR1 and CDR2 sequences are SGDLS and YYNGEE. The CDR3 is 15 amino acids.

The chain joins TRBV5-1 to TRBJ1-2, with 8 bases aligning to TRBD1. This CDR3 comprises 15 residues. V was clipped by 0 bases and J by 5 bases; unmatched bases: 6. The V gene's germline CDR1 is SGHRS and CDR2 YFSETQ. CDR3 residues: CASSLAQGAPYGYTF. For the CDR3, the DNA is TGCGCCAGCAGCTTGGCCCAGGGGGCCCCTTATGGCTACACCTTC.

The CDR3, as DNA: TGCGCCAGCAGCGAGGAGGGGGGGCCATGGGATGAGCAGTTCTTC. Amino acids: CASSEEGGPWDEQFF. This chain links TRBV5-1 with TRBJ2-1; perhaps TRBD2 as D (7 bases). The CDR3 contains 15 residues. Trimming removed 4 bases at V and 8 bases at J, with 19 bases between. Germline lookup yields CDR1 SGHRS and CDR2 YFSETQ.

The rearrangement joins TRBV19 to TRBJ1-2; TRBD1 agrees at 7 bases. From germline, CDR1 is LNHDA and CDR2 SQIVND (reference sequence). J gave up 4 bases and V 6 bases, and 8 bases lay outside the gene matches. This CDR3 is built from 14 residues. The CDR3 sequence: CASREQGLRYGYTF. CDR3 nucleotide sequence: TGTGCCAGTAGAGAACAGGGGCTTCGCTATGGCTACACCTTC.

The CDR3 protein is CASSLQSGYTGELFF. DNA for the CDR3: TGCGCCAGCAGCTTGCAATCCGGGTACACCGGGGAGCTGTTTTTT. The chain combines TRBV5-1 with TRBJ2-2; D unresolved. The CDR3 sequence is 15 residues long. Germline-derived CDR1 and CDR2 are SGHRS and YFSETQ. The V and J ends lost 1 base and 3 bases respectively, with 10 bases between them. The full variable domain, its missing parts supplied by reference TRBV5-1 and TRBJ2-2, is KAGVTQTPRYLIKTRGQQVTLSCSPISGHRSVSWYQQTPGQGLQFLFEYFSETQRNKGNFPGRFSGRQFSNSRSEMNVSTLELGDSALYLCASSLQSGYTGELFFGEGSRLTVL.

This chain connects TRBV25-1 to TRBJ1-2; 8 bases are shared with TRBD1. The J segment lost 6 bases and the V segment lost 4 bases, leaving 4 bases of the junction unmatched. CDR1 is MGHDK and CDR2 is SYGVNS in the germline V gene. The CDR3 is made up of 13 amino acids. For the CDR3, the DNA is TGTGCCAGCAGTGTAGGGACAGGTGATGGCTACACCTTC. Protein: CASSVGTGDGYTF.

This rearrangement joins TRBV6-7 to TRBJ2-7; 12 bases align to TRBD1. TRBV6-7 has ORF status, its function being uncertain. Trimming took 5 bases from V and 7 from J; bases not matched to a gene: 15. The CDR3 sequence is 17 residues long. CDR3 loop: CASSLPFPRDRGREQYF. The CDR3 nucleotides read TGTGCCAGCAGTCTTCCCTTTCCCCGGGACAGGGGGCGTGAGCAGTACTTC.

The chain joins TRBV3-1 (or the pseudogene TRBV3-2) to TRBJ2-3, with 8 bases matching TRBD1. CDR1 LGHDT and CDR2 YNNKEL come from the germline V gene (reference sequence). This CDR3 has 14 amino acids. V shed 2 bases, J shed 5 bases, and the junction held 3 bases outside the gene matches. CDR3 DNA: TGTGCCAGCAGCCAACTGACAGGGGTAGATACGCAGTATTTT. Translating gives CASSQLTGVDTQYF.

The gene calls are TRBV9 and TRBJ1-2; maybe TRBD1 (5 bases). The germline V and J ends were trimmed by 4 bases and 8 bases, with 9 bases remaining between them. Germline V lookup: CDR1 SGDLS, CDR2 YYNGEE. This CDR3 has 11 residues. The CDR3 coding sequence is TGTGCCAGCAGCTCCAGGGAAGGCTACACCTTC. The encoded protein is CASSSREGYTF.

The rearrangement uses TRBV11-3 and TRBJ1-4; possible D gene TRBD1, 5 bases. Germline CDR1 is SGHNT and CDR2 is YENEEA. V gave up 5 bases and J gave up 2 bases, with 12 bases separating them. The CDR3 is 15 residues long. CDR3 bases: TGTGCCAGCAGCCCGGGGGTCGCGACTAATGAAAAACTGTTTTTT. It translates to CASSPGVATNEKLFF.

The chain uses TRBV4-1 and TRBJ1-5, with no clear D. Trimming removed 0 bases at V and 6 bases at J, with 6 bases between. Germline loops: CDR1 MGHRA, CDR2 YSYEKL. The CDR3 sequence is 13 residues long. In nucleotides, the CDR3 is TGCGCCAGCAGCCAAGATTCAGGTCAGCCCCAGCATTTT. This encodes CASSQDSGQPQHF.

This chain links TRBV29-1 with TRBJ2-5, with D possibly TRBD2 on 6 matching bases. Germline CDR1 SQVTM, CDR2 ANQGSEA. The V gene lost 3 bases and the J gene lost 4 bases, with 6 bases spanning the gap. The CDR3 runs 11 residues. The CDR3 region has the DNA TGCAGCGTTGAGGGGGGAGAGACCCAGTACTTC. Protein sequence: CSVEGGETQYF.